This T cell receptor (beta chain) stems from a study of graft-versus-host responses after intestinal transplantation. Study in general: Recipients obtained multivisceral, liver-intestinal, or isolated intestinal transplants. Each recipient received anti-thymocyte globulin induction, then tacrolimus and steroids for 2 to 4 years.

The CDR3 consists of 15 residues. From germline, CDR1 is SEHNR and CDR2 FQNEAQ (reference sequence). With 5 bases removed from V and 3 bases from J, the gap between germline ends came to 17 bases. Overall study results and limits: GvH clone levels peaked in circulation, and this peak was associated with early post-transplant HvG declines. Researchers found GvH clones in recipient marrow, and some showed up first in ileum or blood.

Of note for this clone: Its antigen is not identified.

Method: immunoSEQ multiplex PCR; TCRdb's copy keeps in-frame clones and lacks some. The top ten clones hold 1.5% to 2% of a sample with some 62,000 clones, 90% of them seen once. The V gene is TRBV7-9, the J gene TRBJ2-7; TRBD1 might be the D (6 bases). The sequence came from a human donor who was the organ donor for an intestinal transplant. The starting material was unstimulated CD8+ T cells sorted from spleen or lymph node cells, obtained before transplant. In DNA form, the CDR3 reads TGTGCCAGCAGCCCAGGGGCAGGCTTCCTCTACGAGCAGTACTTC. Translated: CASSPGAGFLYEQYF.